A single sample is the source of the 20 T cell receptor beta chains below, sequenced in a study of early T cells in non-severe SARS-CoV-2 infection. TCRdb re-analysed the 5' RACE reads in MiXCR, keeping a single row per CDR3 protein. The sample lists some 110,000 distinct CDR3 sequences, around 14% occurring once. Sequenced material: whole blood. Source of these receptors: an adult who was a healthcare worker with PCR-confirmed SARS-CoV-2 infection or an uninfected control (not recorded which).

Many counts were recorded for this clonotype. V is TRBV5-1 and J is TRBJ2-2; D is unresolved. The ends were cut back, 6 bases at V and 0 bases at J, with 3 bases in the middle. The CDR3 has 12 residues. Germline V gene sequence: CDR1 SGHRS, CDR2 YFSETQ. CDR3 in amino acids: CASKANTGELFF. In DNA form, the CDR3 reads TGCGCCAGCAAAGCGAACACCGGGGAGCTGTTTTTT.

This clonotype was counted only a few times. V is TRBV7-6 and J is TRBJ2-1; D is perhaps TRBD2 (6 bases). Trimming removed 5 bases at V and 4 bases at J, with 18 bases between. The CDR3 loop spans 16 amino acids. Germline V gene sequence: CDR1 SGHVS, CDR2 FNYEAQ. The CDR3 protein is CASSRPGTDLYNEQFF. The CDR3 DNA follows: TGTGCCAGCAGCCGACCCGGGACTGATCTTTACAATGAGCAGTTCTTC. The full variable domain, with the rest looked up from reference TRBV7-6 and TRBJ2-1, is GAGVSQSPRYKVTKRGQDVALRCDPISGHVSLYWYRQALGQGPEFLTYFNYEAQQDKSGLPNDRFSAERPEGSISTLTIQRTEQRDSAMYRCASSRPGTDLYNEQFFGPGTRLTVL.

This clonotype showed up just a few times. The rearrangement uses TRBV9 and TRBJ1-2; D remains ambiguous. Trimming took 7 bases from V and 8 from J, leaving 15 bases between them. CDR1 and CDR2 (germline): SGDLS, YYNGEE. This CDR3 contains 12 residues. CDR3 residues: CASSLVLGGYTF. The CDR3 nucleotides are TGTGCCAGCTCGTTAGTACTGGGCGGCTACACCTTC.

The chain joins TRBV5-6 to TRBJ2-3; the D gene could be TRBD1 or TRBD2 (6 bases each). CDR1 and CDR2 from the germline V gene are SGHDT and YYEEEE. Trimming pared 0 bases from V and 5 bases from J, leaving 10 bases between. This CDR3 comprises 14 residues. CDR3 in DNA: TGTGCCAGCAGCTTGGCGGGGGCAAGAGATACGCAGTATTTT. The encoded protein is CASSLAGARDTQYF.

The genes are TRBV30 and TRBJ1-3; 7 bases fit TRBD1. Germline CDR1 reads GTSNPN; CDR2 reads SVGIG (reference sequence). This CDR3 is built from 13 residues. Losses at the gene ends were 4 bases for V and 3 bases for J; bases not matched to a gene: 3. CDR3 coding DNA: TGTGCCTGGACAGGGGGGAGTGGAAACACCATATATTTT. Its protein product is CAWTGGSGNTIYF.

This clonotype turned up a few times. The chain employs TRBV2 and TRBJ2-3; possible D gene TRBD2, 7 bases. The V and J ends lost 10 bases and 2 bases respectively, with 13 bases between them. Germline CDR1 and CDR2: SNHLY and FYNNEI. The CDR3 is made up of 13 amino acids. The CDR3 DNA follows: TGTGCCACCAGGGGACTACTCACAGATACGCAGTATTTT. Its protein product is CATRGLLTDTQYF.

CDR3 nucleotides: TGTGCCAGCAGGACGACAGCACAAGAGACCCAGTACTTC. Amino acids: CASRTTAQETQYF. V usage is TRBV27 and J usage is TRBJ2-5, with D possibly TRBD1 on 5 matching bases. V lost 6 bases to trimming and J lost 2 bases, with 10 bases between them. The germline gives CDR1 MNHEY, CDR2 SMNVEV (reference sequence). This CDR3 region has 13 residues.

This chain uses TRBV5-1 with TRBJ1-5; a possible D gene is TRBD1 (5 bases). The CDR3 is 15 residues long. Germline CDR1 SGHRS, CDR2 YFSETQ. Between the trimmed V and J ends, which lost 0 bases and 4 bases, there was a span of 11 bases. Written as DNA, the CDR3 is TGCGCCAGCAGCTTGGATGGGGACGGGAATCAGCCCCAGCATTTT. Translation: CASSLDGDGNQPQHF.

The V and J genes are TRBV9 and TRBJ2-2; D gene uncertain. CDR3 length: 12 amino acids. CDR1 and CDR2 from the germline V gene are SGDLS and YYNGEE. V dropped 3 bases and J dropped 7 bases, with 7 bases sitting between them. The CDR3 here is CASSGGSGELFF. In DNA, the CDR3 is TGTGCCAGCAGCGGGGGAAGCGGGGAGCTGTTTTTT.

In this sample, this clonotype turned up a few times. This chain connects TRBV2 to TRBJ2-3, with D unclear. Trimming pared 8 bases from V and 0 bases from J, leaving 6 bases between. This CDR3 is 12 amino acids long. Germline V gene sequence: CDR1 SNHLY, CDR2 FYNNEI. The CDR3 loop reads CASEPSTDTQYF. CDR3 sequence (DNA): TGTGCCAGCGAACCGAGCACAGATACGCAGTATTTT.

This clonotype was counted between two and nine times. The chain recombines TRBV7-9 with TRBJ2-1; TRBD1 or TRBD2 may be the D gene (5 bases each). The germline V gene encodes CDR1 SEHNR and CDR2 FQNEAQ (reference sequence). V lost 5 bases and J lost 8, with 22 bases in between. The CDR3 consists of 16 residues. CDR3: CASSLRGPPSGDEQFF. DNA of the CDR3: TGTGCCAGCAGCCTACGGGGACCACCTTCCGGGGATGAGCAGTTCTTC.

The rearrangement links TRBV10-2 to TRBJ2-3; possibly TRBD2 for D (5 bases). Deletions cut 0 bases from V and 14 bases from J, with 15 bases between. The CDR3 sequence is 13 residues long. Germline assignment: CDR1 WSHSY and CDR2 SAAADI. The CDR3 DNA reads as TGCGCCAGCAGTGAGTCGAGAGGAACCGGGGTGTATTTT. Translated: CASSESRGTGVYF.

The chain employs TRBV18 and TRBJ1-2; no definite D call. This CDR3 is 17 amino acids long. Germline V gene lookup returns CDR1 KGHSH and CDR2 LQKENI. V lost 3 bases and J lost 8, with 25 bases in between. The chain's CDR3 is CASSPRIAERAGEGYTF. The CDR3 DNA is TGTGCCAGCTCACCGAGGATAGCGGAGCGGGCAGGAGAGGGCTACACCTTC.

This clonotype was counted at least ten times. This sequence joins TRBV4-2 and TRBJ2-2, with D tentatively TRBD1 (8 bases). The V end lost 2 bases, the J end lost 6 bases, and 13 bases lay between the germline ends. The germline gives CDR1 LGHNA, CDR2 YNFKEQ. The CDR3 length is 15 residues. The CDR3: CASSQSQGGAGELFF. In nucleotides, the CDR3 is TGTGCCAGCAGCCAATCACAGGGGGGGGCCGGGGAGCTGTTTTTT.

The chain employs TRBV3-1 and TRBJ2-5; a possible D gene is TRBD2 (7 bases). V was cut by 5 bases and J by 4 bases, with 17 bases left in between. The CDR3 runs to 15 residues. The V gene's germline CDR1 is LGHDT and CDR2 YNNKEL (reference sequence). The CDR3 coding sequence is TGTGCCAGCAGCTCTCATGGGGGGGCCCCAGAGACCCAGTACTTC. It translates to CASSSHGGAPETQYF.

The chain employs TRBV7-8 and TRBJ2-7, with D uncertain. This CDR3 has 13 residues. The V end lost 1 base, the J end lost 2 bases, and 6 bases lay between the germline ends. Germline V gives CDR1 SGHVS, CDR2 FQNEAQ. This chain's CDR3 is CASSLGVPYEQYF. The CDR3 DNA is TGTGCCAGCAGCTTAGGTGTACCCTACGAGCAGTACTTC.

The chain carries TRBV18 and TRBJ1-6; 7 nucleotides agree with TRBD1. Germline trimming cut 3 bases from V and 9 bases from J; bases unmatched to any gene: 5. The CDR3 has 14 residues. CDR1 KGHSH and CDR2 LQKENI come from the germline V gene. The CDR3 sequence: CASSPTGNSSPLHF. The CDR3 DNA reads TGTGCCAGCTCACCGACAGGGAATAGTTCACCCCTCCACTTT.

This clonotype has only a few counts. The chain has TRBV7-2 and TRBJ2-7; D not resolved. Germline V gene lookup returns CDR1 SGHTA and CDR2 FQGNSA. Trimming stripped 4 bases from V and 1 base from J, with 11 bases between. CDR3 length: 14 residues. The CDR3 DNA follows: TGTGCCAGCAGCTATGGTTGGGGATCCTACGAGCAGTACTTC. Residues: CASSYGWGSYEQYF.

This clonotype was seen more than once but under ten times. The chain joins TRBV10-2 to TRBJ2-7, with TRBD1 as a possible D gene (6 bases). Trimming removed 4 bases at V and 11 bases at J, with 12 bases between. Germline CDR1 WSHSY, CDR2 SAAADI. The CDR3 spans 11 residues. The DNA of the CDR3 is TGCGCCAGCAGTGGAACAGGGTACGAGTACTTC. Amino acid sequence: CASSGTGYEYF.

In this sample, this clonotype turned up a few times. The CDR3 DNA reads as TGTGCCAGCAGCCCTACTAGCGGGGAGGGGAATGAGCAGTTCTTC. It translates to CASSPTSGEGNEQFF. This chain joins TRBV7-3 and TRBJ2-1; 10 positions match TRBD2. The V gene end was trimmed by 5 bases and the J gene end by 7 bases; junction bases not matched to a gene: 8. The CDR3 has 15 amino acids. CDR1 is SGHTA, CDR2 FQGTGA, per germline.